These 13 T cell receptor beta chains originate from one sample sequenced in a study of T-cell reconstitution after alpha-beta-depleted transplantation in children. Unique molecular identifiers were incorporated into the prepared TCRbeta library. TCRdb recomputed calls from the PCR reads with MiXCR, one row per CDR3 protein. Of a few hundred thousand distinct CDR3 sequences listed, over 9.5% are singletons. The starting material was PBMCs from the stem cell graft donor, obtained from the stem cell graft. These receptors were collected from a human donor who donated a stem cell graft to a child with SCID.

This clonotype was seen ten or more times. The chain links TRBV4-2 to TRBJ1-4; 10 positions agree with TRBD1. CDR3 length: 16 residues. Per germline, CDR1 LGHNA and CDR2 YNFKEQ. J was trimmed by 6 bases and V by 0 bases; bases with no gene match: 4. CDR3 sequence: CASSQDTGTGDEKLFF. The CDR3 DNA reads as TGTGCCAGCAGCCAAGATACCGGGACAGGGGATGAAAAACTGTTTTTT.

This clonotype was seen at least ten times. The gene calls are TRBV4-1 and TRBJ1-1, with D possibly matching TRBD1 (5 bases). This CDR3 region has 14 residues. The germline gives CDR1 MGHRA, CDR2 YSYEKL. The ends were cut back, 4 bases at V and 1 base at J, with 10 bases in the middle. In DNA form, the CDR3 reads TGCGCCAGCAGCCCCAGGGATCCGAACACTGAAGCTTTCTTT. It specifies CASSPRDPNTEAFF.

This clonotype has ten or more counts. The rearrangement uses TRBV20-1 and TRBJ2-1; TRBD1 agrees at 9 bases. This CDR3 has 16 residues. V shed 1 base and J 4 bases; nucleotides not matched to a gene: 8. Germline V gene sequence: CDR1 DFQATT, CDR2 SNEGSKA (reference sequence). CDR3 protein: CSARGSGTGTYNEQFF. CDR3 bases: TGCAGTGCTAGAGGGTCCGGGACAGGGACTTACAATGAGCAGTTCTTC.

This clonotype was found many times. The chain is built from TRBV6-5 and TRBJ1-5; no reliable D call. Germline CDR1 and CDR2: MNHEY and SVGAGI. Deletions cut 2 bases from V and 0 bases from J, with 5 bases between. There are 14 residues in the CDR3. This CDR3 reads CASSYGRSNQPQHF. DNA of the CDR3: TGTGCCAGCAGTTACGGACGTAGCAATCAGCCCCAGCATTTT.

This clonotype was observed many times. The genes are TRBV20-1 and TRBJ1-1; D gene ambiguous. The V gene lost 3 bases and the J gene lost 1 base, with 9 bases spanning the gap. The CDR3 spans 13 residues. Per germline, CDR1 DFQATT and CDR2 SNEGSKA (reference sequence). The CDR3 bases are TGCAGTGCTAGTGGACGCGGGAACACTGAAGCTTTCTTT. Its translation: CSASGRGNTEAFF.

This clonotype was observed many times. The chain couples TRBV6-2 or TRBV6-3 to TRBJ2-7, with 9 bases fitting TRBD2. Germline CDR1 MNHEY, CDR2 SVGEGT. This CDR3 comprises 15 residues. The trim removed 5 bases at V and 4 bases at J, leaving 9 bases unmatched. Here the CDR3 reads CASSPKAGGAYEQYF. CDR3 bases: TGTGCCAGCAGTCCTAAAGCGGGGGGCGCTTACGAGCAGTACTTC.

This clonotype occurred many times. The rearrangement uses TRBV6-2 or TRBV6-3 and TRBJ1-2, with 7 nucleotides matching TRBD1. Germline V CDR1 and CDR2: MNHEY, SVGEGT. The CDR3 spans 15 residues. V was clipped by 0 bases and J by 3 bases; unmatched bases: 4. The CDR3 sequence is CASSYSRQGDYGYTF. DNA for the CDR3: TGTGCCAGCAGTTACTCAAGACAGGGAGACTATGGCTACACCTTC.

This clonotype was seen many times. The rearrangement uses TRBV4-1 and TRBJ2-1, with a tentative D call TRBD2 (5 bases). Germline CDR1 is MGHRA and CDR2 is YSYEKL. The CDR3 sequence is 12 residues long. Trimming pared 2 bases from V and 10 bases from J, leaving 9 bases between. CDR3 protein: CASSQLAREQFF. For the CDR3, the DNA is TGCGCCAGCAGCCAATTAGCGCGGGAGCAGTTCTTC.

This clonotype has a count of ten or more. This rearrangement joins TRBV20-1 to TRBJ2-5; 7 nucleotides agree with TRBD2. Germline lookup yields CDR1 DFQATT and CDR2 SNEGSKA (reference sequence). This CDR3 comprises 15 residues. The J segment lost 4 bases and the V segment lost 0 bases, leaving 8 bases of the junction unmatched. CDR3 region: CSARDLYLAAETQYF. The CDR3, as DNA: TGCAGTGCTAGAGACCTGTACCTAGCGGCAGAGACCCAGTACTTC.

This clonotype has at least ten counts. Relative to the germline gene, one junction end is altered; a read error may explain this. The V gene is TRBV20-1, the J gene TRBJ1-1, with 9 bases that match TRBD1. The CDR3 runs to 16 residues. Germline V lookup: CDR1 DFQATT, CDR2 SNEGSKA (reference sequence). DNA of the CDR3: TGCAGTGCTAGGGAAGTTTCCGGGACAGGGAACCCTGAAGCTTTCTTT. The encoded protein is CSAREVSGTGNPEAFF.

In its sample, this clonotype ranks as medium-sized. The V gene is TRBV5-1, the J gene TRBJ1-1, with 7 bases fitting TRBD1. The germline gives CDR1 SGHRS, CDR2 YFSETQ. V shed 4 bases, J shed 2 bases, and the junction held 11 bases outside the gene matches. The CDR3 loop spans 16 amino acids. CDR3 in DNA: TGCGCCAGCAGCCCTTCACCGGGACAGTTTAACACTGAAGCTTTCTTT. Protein sequence: CASSPSPGQFNTEAFF. Full variable domain (outside the CDR3, taken from reference TRBV5-1 and TRBJ1-1): KAGVTQTPRYLIKTRGQQVTLSCSPISGHRSVSWYQQTPGQGLQFLFEYFSETQRNKGNFPGRFSGRQFSNSRSEMNVSTLELGDSALYLCASSPSPGQFNTEAFFGQGTRLTVV.

This clonotype was observed many times. The rearrangement joins TRBV4-2 to TRBJ2-2; TRBD2 is a possible D gene (5 bases). V lost 1 base and J lost 5, with 17 bases in between. The CDR3 is 17 amino acids. The germline V gene has CDR1 LGHNA and CDR2 YNFKEQ. The CDR3 sequence is CASSQGPAPRGTGELFF. In DNA form, the CDR3 reads TGTGCCAGCAGCCAAGGGCCGGCTCCCCGGGGAACCGGGGAGCTGTTTTTT.

This clonotype was recorded many times. This chain connects TRBV5-1 to TRBJ2-3, with D maybe TRBD1 (6 bases). This CDR3 region has 13 residues. CDR1 is SGHRS, CDR2 YFSETQ, per germline. V was shortened by 5 bases and J by 1 base, with 8 bases between the two germline ends. The CDR3 is CASRDSGTDTQYF. In DNA, the CDR3 is TGCGCCAGCAGGGACAGTGGCACAGATACGCAGTATTTT.